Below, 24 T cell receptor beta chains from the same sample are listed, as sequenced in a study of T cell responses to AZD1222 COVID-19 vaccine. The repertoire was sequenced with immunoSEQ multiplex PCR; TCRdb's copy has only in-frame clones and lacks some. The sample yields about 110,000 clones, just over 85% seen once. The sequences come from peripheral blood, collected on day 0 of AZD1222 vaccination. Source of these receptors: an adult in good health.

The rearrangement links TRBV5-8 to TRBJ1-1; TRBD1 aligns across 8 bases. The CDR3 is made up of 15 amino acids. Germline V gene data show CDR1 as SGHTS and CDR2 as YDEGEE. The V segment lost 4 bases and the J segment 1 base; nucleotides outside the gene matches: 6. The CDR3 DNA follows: TGTGCCAGCAGCCGCAGGCAGGGGGCGAACACTGAAGCTTTCTTT. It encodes CASSRRQGANTEAFF.

The CDR3 loop reads CASSALMAETQYF. The CDR3, as DNA: TGTGCCAGCAGCGCCCTAATGGCCGAGACCCAGTACTTC. This chain connects TRBV7-2 to TRBJ2-5, with D uncertain. The V end lost 5 bases, the J end lost 5 bases, and 12 bases lay between the germline ends. Germline CDR1 is SGHTA and CDR2 is FQGNSA. CDR3 length equals 13 residues.

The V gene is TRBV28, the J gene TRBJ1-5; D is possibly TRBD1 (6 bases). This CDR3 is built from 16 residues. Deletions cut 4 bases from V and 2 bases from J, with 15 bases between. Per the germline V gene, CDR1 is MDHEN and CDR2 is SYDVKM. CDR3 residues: CASSSIRGRGNQPQHF. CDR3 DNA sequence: TGTGCCAGCAGTTCCATCAGGGGTAGGGGCAATCAGCCCCAGCATTTT.

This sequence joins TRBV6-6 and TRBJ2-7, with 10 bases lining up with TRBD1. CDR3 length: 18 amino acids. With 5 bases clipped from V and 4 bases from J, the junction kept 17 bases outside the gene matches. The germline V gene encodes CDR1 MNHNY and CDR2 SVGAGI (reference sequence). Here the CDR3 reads CASSLLLVGTGVGYEQYF. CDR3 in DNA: TGTGCCAGCAGTCTATTACTGGTCGGGACAGGGGTTGGGTACGAGCAGTACTTC.

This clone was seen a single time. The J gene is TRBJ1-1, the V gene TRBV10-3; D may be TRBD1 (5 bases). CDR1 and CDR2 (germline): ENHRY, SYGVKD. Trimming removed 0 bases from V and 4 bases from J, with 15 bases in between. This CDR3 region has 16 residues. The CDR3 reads CAISESFRQQGTEAFF. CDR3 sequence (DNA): TGTGCCATCAGTGAGTCGTTCCGGCAGCAGGGCACTGAAGCTTTCTTT.

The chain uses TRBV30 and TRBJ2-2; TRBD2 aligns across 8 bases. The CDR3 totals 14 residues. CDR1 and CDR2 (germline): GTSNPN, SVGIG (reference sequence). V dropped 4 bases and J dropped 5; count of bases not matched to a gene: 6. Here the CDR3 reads CAWKAGVVTGELFF. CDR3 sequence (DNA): TGTGCCTGGAAAGCGGGGGTTGTAACCGGGGAGCTGTTTTTT.

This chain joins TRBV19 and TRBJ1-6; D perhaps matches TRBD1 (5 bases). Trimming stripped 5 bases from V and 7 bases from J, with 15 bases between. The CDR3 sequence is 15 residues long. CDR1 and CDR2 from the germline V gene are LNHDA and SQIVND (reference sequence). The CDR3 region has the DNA TGTGCCAGTAGTTGGGGCCTGGGTGCAAATTCACCCCTCCACTTT. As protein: CASSWGLGANSPLHF.

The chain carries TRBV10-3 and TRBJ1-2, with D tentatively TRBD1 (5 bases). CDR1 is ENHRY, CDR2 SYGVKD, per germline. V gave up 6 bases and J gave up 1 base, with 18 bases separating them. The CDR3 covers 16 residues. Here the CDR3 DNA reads TGTGCCATCAGGGGGTCAGGGCCTTATATTAACTATGGCTACACCTTC. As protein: CAIRGSGPYINYGYTF.

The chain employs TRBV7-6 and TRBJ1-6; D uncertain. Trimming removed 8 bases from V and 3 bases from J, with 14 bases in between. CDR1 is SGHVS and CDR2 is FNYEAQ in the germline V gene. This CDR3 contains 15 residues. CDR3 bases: TGTGCCAGCGCTTCAGTGGGCGGCTATAATTCACCCCTCCACTTT. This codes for CASASVGGYNSPLHF. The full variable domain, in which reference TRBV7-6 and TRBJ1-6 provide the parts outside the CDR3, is GAGVSQSPRYKVTKRGQDVALRCDPISGHVSLYWYRQALGQGPEFLTYFNYEAQQDKSGLPNDRFSAERPEGSISTLTIQRTEQRDSAMYRCASASVGGYNSPLHFGNGTRLTVT.

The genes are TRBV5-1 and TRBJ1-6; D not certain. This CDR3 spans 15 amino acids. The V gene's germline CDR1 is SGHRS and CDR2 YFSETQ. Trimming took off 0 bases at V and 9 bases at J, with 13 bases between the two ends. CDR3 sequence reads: CASSLVGNVGSPLHF. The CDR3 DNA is TGCGCCAGCAGCTTGGTGGGAAATGTGGGTTCACCCCTCCACTTT.

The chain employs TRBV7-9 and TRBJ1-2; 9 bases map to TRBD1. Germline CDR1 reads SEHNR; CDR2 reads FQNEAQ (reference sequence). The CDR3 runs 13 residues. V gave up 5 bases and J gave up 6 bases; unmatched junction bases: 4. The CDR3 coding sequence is TGTGCCAGCAGCCCCGGACAGGGGCATGGCTACACCTTC. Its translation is CASSPGQGHGYTF.

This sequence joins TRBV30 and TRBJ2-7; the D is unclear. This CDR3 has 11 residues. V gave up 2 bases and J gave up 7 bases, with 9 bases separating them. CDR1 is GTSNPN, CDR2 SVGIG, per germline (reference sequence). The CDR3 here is CAWSIPGEQYF. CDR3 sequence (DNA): TGTGCCTGGAGTATTCCGGGTGAGCAGTACTTC.

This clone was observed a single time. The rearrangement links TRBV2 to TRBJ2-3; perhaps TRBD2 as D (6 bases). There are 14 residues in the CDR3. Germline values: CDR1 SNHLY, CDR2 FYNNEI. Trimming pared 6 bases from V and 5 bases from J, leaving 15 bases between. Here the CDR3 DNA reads TGTGCCAGCAGCCCTGGGGGGTCGGTAGATACGCAGTATTTT. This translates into CASSPGGSVDTQYF.

As DNA, the CDR3 is TGTGCCAGCAGCTTAGACAGGTCATGGAATTCACCCCTCCACTTT. Protein sequence: CASSLDRSWNSPLHF. The gene calls are TRBV7-8 and TRBJ1-6, with D possibly matching TRBD1 (5 bases). CDR1 SGHVS and CDR2 FQNEAQ come from the germline V gene. V lost 1 base and J lost 7, with 11 bases in between. This CDR3 has 15 amino acids. The whole variable domain, filled in from reference TRBV7-8 and TRBJ1-6, reads GAGVSQSPRYKVAKRGQDVALRCDPISGHVSLFWYQQALGQGPEFLTYFQNEAQLDKSGLPSDRFFAERPEGSVSTLKIQRTQQEDSAVYLCASSLDRSWNSPLHFGNGTRLTVT.

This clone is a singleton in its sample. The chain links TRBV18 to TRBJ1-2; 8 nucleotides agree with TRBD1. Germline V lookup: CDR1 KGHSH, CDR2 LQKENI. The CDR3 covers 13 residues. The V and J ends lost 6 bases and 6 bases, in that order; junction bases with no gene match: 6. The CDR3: CASSDRVLDGYTF. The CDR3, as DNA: TGTGCCAGCTCGGACAGGGTGCTCGATGGCTACACCTTC.

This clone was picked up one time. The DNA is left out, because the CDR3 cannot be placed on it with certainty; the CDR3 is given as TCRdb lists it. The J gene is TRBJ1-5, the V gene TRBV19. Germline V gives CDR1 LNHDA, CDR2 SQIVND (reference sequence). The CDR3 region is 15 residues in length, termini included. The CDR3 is CASTSGGGSDQPQHF.

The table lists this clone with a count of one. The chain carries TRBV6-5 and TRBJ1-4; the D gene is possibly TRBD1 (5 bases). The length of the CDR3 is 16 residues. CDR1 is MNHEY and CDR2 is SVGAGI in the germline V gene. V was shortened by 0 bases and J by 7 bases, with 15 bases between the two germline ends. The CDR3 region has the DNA TGTGCCAGCAGTTACTCCTATGGGGCGGGCGGTGAAAAACTGTTTTTT. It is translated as CASSYSYGAGGEKLFF.

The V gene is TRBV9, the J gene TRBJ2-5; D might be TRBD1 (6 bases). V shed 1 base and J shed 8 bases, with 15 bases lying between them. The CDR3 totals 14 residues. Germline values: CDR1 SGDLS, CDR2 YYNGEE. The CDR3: CASSVREGGATQYF. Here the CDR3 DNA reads TGTGCCAGCAGCGTAAGGGAAGGGGGAGCTACCCAGTACTTC.

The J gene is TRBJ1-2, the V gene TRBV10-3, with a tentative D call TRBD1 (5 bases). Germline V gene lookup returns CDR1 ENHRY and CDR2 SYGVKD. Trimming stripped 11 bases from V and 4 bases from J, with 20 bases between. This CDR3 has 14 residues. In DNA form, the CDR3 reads TGTGCCTCGGGGACCCCTGCACACGGCTATGGCTACACCTTC. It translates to CASGTPAHGYGYTF.

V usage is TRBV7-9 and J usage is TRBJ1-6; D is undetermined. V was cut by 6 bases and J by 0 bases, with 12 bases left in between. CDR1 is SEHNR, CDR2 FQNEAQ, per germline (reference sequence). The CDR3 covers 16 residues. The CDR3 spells CASREPEPSYNSPLHF. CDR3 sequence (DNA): TGTGCCAGCAGAGAACCAGAGCCCTCCTATAATTCACCCCTCCACTTT.

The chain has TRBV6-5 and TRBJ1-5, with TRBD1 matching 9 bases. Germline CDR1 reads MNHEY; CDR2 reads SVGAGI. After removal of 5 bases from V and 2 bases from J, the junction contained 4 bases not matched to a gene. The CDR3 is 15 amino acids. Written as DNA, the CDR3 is TGTGCCAGCAGTCCCCGGGACAGGGGCAATCAGCCCCAGCATTTT. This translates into CASSPRDRGNQPQHF.

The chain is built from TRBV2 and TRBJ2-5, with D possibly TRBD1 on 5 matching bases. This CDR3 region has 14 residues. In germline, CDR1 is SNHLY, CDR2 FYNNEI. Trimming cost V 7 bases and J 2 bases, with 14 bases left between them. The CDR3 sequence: CASTQKGWQETQYF. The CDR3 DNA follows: TGTGCCAGCACCCAGAAGGGGTGGCAAGAGACCCAGTACTTC.

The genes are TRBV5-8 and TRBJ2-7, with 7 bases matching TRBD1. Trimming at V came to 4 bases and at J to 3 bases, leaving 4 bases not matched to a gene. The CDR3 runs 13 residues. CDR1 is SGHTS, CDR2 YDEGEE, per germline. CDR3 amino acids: CASSQDRSYEQYF. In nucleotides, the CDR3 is TGTGCCAGCAGCCAGGACAGGAGCTACGAGCAGTACTTC. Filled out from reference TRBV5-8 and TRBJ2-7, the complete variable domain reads EAGVTQSPTHLIKTRGQQATLRCSPISGHTSVYWYQQALGLGLQFLLWYDEGEERNRGNFPPRFSGRQFPNYSSELNVNALELEDSALYLCASSQDRSYEQYFGPGTRLTVT.

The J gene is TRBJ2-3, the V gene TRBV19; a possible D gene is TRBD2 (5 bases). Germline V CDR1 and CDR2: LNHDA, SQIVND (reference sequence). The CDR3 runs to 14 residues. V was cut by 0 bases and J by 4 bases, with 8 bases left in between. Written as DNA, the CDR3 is TGTGCCAGTAGTATAGACACGAGGGCAGATACGCAGTATTTT. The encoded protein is CASSIDTRADTQYF.